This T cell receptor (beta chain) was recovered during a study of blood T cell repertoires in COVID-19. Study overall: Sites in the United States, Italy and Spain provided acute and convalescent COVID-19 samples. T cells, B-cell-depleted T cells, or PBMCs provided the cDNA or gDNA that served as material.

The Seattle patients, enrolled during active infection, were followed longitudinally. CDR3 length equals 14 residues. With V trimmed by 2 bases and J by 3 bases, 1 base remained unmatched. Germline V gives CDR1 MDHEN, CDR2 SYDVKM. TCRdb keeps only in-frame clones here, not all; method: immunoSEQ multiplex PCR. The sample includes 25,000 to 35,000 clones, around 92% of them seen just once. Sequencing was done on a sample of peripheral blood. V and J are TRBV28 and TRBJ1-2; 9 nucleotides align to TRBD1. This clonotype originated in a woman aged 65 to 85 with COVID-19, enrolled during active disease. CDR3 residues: CASSLGDRDYGYTF. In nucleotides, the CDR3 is TGTGCCAGCAGTTTAGGGGACAGGGACTATGGCTACACCTTC.